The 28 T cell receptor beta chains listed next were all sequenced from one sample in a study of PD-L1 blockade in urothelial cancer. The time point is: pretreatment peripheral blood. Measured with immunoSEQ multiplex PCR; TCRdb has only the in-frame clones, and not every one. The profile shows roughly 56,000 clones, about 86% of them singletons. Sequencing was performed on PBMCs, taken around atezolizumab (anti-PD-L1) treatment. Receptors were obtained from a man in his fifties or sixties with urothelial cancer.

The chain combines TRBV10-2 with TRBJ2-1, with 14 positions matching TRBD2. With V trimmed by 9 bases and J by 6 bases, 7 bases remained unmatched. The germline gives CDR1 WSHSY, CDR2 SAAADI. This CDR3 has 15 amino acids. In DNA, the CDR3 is TGCGCCAGTGGGGGACTAGCGGGAGTATCCAATGAGCAGTTCTTC. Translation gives CASGGLAGVSNEQFF.

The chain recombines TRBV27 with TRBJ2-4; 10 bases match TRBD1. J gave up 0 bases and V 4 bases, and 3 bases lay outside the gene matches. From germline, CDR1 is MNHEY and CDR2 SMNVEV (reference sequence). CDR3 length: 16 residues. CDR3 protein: CASSSDRGVAKNIQYF. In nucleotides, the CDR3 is TGTGCCAGCAGTTCGGACAGGGGGGTAGCCAAAAACATTCAGTACTTC.

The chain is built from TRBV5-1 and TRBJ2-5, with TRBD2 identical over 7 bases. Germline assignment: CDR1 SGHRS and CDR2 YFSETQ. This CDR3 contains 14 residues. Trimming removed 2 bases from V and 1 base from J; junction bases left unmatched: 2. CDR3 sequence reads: CASSFSGGQETQYF. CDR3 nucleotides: TGCGCCAGCAGCTTCTCGGGGGGCCAAGAGACCCAGTACTTC.

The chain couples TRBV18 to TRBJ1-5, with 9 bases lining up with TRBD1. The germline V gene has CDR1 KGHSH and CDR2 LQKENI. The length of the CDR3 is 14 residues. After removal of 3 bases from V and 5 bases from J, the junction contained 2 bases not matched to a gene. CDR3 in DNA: TGTGCCAGCTCACCGGGACAGGGACATCAGCCCCAGCATTTT. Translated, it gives CASSPGQGHQPQHF.

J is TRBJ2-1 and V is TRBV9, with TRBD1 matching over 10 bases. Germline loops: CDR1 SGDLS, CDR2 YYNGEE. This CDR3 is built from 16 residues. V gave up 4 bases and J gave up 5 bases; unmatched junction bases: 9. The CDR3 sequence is CASSISRDRGNNEQFF. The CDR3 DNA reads TGTGCCAGCAGCATCAGCCGGGACAGGGGCAACAATGAGCAGTTCTTC.

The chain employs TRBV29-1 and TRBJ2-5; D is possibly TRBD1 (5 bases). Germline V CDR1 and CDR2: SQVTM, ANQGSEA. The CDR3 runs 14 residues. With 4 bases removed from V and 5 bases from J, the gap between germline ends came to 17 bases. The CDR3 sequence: CSVGPRVSGETQYF. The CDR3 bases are TGCAGCGTTGGCCCCAGGGTATCTGGGGAGACCCAGTACTTC.

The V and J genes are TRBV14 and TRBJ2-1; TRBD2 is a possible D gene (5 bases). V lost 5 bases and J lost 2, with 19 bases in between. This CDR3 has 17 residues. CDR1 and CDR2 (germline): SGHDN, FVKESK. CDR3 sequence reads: CASSKKVGSPPYNEQFF. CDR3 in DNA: TGTGCCAGCAGCAAAAAAGTGGGGAGCCCCCCCTACAATGAGCAGTTCTTC.

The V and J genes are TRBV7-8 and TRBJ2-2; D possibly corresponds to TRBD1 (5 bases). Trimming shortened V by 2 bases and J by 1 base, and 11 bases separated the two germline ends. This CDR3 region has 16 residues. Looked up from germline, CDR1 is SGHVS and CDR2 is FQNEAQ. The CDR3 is CASSLLRRENTGELFF. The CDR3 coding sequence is TGTGCCAGCAGCTTACTCCGCAGGGAGAACACCGGGGAGCTGTTTTTT.

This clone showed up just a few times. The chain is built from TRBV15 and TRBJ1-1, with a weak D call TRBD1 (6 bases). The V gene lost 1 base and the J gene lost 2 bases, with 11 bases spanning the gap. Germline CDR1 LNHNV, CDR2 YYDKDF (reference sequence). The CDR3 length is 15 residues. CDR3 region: CATSRGRTVNTEAFF. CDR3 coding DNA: TGTGCCACCAGCAGAGGGCGGACAGTAAACACTGAAGCTTTCTTT.

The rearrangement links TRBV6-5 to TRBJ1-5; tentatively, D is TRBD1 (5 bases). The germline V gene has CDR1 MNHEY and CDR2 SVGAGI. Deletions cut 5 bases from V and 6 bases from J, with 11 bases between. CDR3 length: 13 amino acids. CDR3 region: CASSRTGGQPQHF. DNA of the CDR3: TGTGCCAGCAGTCGGACCGGGGGTCAGCCCCAGCATTTT.

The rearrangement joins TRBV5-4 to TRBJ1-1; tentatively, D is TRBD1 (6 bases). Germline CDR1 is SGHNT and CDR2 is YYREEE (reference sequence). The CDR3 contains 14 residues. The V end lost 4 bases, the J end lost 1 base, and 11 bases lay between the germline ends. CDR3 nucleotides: TGTGCCAGCAGCCTTGGACAGCGGAACACTGAAGCTTTCTTT. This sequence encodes CASSLGQRNTEAFF.

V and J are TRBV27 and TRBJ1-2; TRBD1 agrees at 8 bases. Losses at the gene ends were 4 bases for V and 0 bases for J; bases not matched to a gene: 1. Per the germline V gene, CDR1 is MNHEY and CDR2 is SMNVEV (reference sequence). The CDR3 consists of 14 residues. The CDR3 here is CASSSTGANYGYTF. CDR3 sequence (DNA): TGTGCCAGCAGTTCGACAGGGGCTAACTATGGCTACACCTTC.

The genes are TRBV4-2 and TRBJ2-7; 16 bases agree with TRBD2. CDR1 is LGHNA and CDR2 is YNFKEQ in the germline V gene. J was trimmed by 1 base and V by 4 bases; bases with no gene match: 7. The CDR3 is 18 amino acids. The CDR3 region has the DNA TGTGCCAGCAGCCGGGGACTAGCGGGGGGGACCCCATCCTACGAGCAGTACTTC. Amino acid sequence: CASSRGLAGGTPSYEQYF.

The CDR3 DNA reads TGTGCCAGCAGCCCAAGGGACAGGGGAGGGTACTATGGCTACACCTTC. Protein product: CASSPRDRGGYYGYTF. V usage is TRBV5-6 and J usage is TRBJ1-2; 10 positions agree with TRBD1. CDR1 and CDR2 from the germline V gene are SGHDT and YYEEEE. This CDR3 region has 16 residues. Trimming at V came to 4 bases and at J to 3 bases, leaving 9 bases not matched to a gene.

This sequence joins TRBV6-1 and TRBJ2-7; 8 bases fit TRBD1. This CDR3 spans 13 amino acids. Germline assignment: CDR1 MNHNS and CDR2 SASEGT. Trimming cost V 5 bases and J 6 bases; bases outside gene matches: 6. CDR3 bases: TGTGCCAGCAGTTTTTCAGGGGGCGGCGAGCAGTACTTC. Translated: CASSFSGGGEQYF.

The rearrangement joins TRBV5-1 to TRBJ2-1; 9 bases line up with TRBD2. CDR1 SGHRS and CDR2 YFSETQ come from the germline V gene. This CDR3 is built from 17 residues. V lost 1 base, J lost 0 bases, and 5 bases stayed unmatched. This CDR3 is CASSLRISGSSYNEQFF. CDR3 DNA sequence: TGCGCCAGCAGCTTGAGGATTAGCGGGAGCTCCTACAATGAGCAGTTCTTC. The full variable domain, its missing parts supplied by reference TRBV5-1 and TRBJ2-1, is KAGVTQTPRYLIKTRGQQVTLSCSPISGHRSVSWYQQTPGQGLQFLFEYFSETQRNKGNFPGRFSGRQFSNSRSEMNVSTLELGDSALYLCASSLRISGSSYNEQFFGPGTRLTVL.

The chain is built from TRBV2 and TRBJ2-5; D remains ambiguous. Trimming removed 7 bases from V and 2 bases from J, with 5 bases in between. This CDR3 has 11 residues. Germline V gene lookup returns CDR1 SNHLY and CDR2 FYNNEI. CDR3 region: CASNLQETQYF. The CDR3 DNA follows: TGTGCCAGCAATCTACAAGAGACCCAGTACTTC.

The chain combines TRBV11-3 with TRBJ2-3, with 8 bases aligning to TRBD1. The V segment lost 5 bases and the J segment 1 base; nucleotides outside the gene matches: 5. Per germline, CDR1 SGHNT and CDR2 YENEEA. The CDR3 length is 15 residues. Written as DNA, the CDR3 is TGTGCCAGCAGCCCCGGACAGGGTCGCACAGATACGCAGTATTTT. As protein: CASSPGQGRTDTQYF.

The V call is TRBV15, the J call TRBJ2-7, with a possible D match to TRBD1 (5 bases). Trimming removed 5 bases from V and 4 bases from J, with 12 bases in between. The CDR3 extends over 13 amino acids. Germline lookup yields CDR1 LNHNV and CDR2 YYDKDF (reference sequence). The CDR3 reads CATSLGQGYEQYF. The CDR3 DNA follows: TGTGCCACCAGCTTGGGGCAGGGTTACGAGCAGTACTTC.

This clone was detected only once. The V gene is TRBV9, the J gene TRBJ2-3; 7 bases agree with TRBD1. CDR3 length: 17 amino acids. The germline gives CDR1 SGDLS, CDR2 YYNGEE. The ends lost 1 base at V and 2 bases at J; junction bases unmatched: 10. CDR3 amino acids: CASSVLGNRGDTDTQYF. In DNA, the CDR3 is TGTGCCAGCAGCGTACTCGGAAACAGGGGCGACACAGATACGCAGTATTTT.

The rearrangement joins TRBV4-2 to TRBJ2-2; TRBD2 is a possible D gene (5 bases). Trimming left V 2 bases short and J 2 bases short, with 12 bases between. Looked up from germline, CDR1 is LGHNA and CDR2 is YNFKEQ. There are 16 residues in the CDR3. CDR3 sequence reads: CASSQSASRNTGELFF. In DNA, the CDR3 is TGTGCCAGCAGCCAATCTGCTAGCCGAAACACCGGGGAGCTGTTTTTT.

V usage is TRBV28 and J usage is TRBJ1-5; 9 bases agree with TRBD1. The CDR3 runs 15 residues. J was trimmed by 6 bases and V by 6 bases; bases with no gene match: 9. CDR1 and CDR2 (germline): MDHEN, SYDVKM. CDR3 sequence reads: CASRNTGGGRQPQHF. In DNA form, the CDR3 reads TGTGCCAGCAGAAATACAGGGGGCGGACGTCAGCCCCAGCATTTT.

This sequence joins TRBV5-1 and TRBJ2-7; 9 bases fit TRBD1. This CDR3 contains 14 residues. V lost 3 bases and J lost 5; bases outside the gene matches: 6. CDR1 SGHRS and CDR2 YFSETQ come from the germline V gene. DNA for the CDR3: TGCGCCAGCAGCTCAAACAGGGGGCAGGACGAGCAGTACTTC. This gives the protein CASSSNRGQDEQYF.

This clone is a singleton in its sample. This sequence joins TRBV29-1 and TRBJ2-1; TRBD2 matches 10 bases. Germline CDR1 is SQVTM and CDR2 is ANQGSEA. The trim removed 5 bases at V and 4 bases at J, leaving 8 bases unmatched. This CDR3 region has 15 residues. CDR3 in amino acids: CSVQAGGPLYNEQFF. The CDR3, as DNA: TGCAGCGTTCAAGCGGGAGGGCCGTTGTACAATGAGCAGTTCTTC.

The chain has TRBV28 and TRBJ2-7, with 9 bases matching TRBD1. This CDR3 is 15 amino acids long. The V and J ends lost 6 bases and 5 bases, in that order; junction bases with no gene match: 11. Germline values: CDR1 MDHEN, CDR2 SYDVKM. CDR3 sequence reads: CASRLTTGGFHEQYF. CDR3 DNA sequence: TGTGCCAGCAGGTTAACGACAGGGGGTTTCCACGAGCAGTACTTC.

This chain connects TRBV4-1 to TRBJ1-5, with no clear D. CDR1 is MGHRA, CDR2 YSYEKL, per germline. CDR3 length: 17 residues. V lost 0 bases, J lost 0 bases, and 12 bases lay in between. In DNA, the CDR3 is TGCGCCAGCAGCCAAGATGATTGGGCTAATAGCAATCAGCCCCAGCATTTT. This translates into CASSQDDWANSNQPQHF.

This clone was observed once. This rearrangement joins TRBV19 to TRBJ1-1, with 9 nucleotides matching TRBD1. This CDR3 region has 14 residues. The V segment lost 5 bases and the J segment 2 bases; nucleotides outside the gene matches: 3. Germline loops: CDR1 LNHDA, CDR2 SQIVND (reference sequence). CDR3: CASSFTGGNTEAFF. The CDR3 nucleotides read TGTGCCAGTAGTTTTACAGGGGGCAACACTGAAGCTTTCTTT.

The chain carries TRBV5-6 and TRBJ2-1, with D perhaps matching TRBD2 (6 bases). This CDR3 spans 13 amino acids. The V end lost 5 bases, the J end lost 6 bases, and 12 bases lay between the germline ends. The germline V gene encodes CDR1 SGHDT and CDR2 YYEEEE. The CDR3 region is CASSSGLSNEQFF. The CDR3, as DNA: TGTGCCAGCAGTTCGGGACTCAGCAATGAGCAGTTCTTC.